The rows below give T cell receptor beta chains drawn from one sample of a study of blood T cell repertoires in COVID-19. Only in-frame clones appear in the TCRdb table, and some are missing; sequencing was by immunoSEQ multiplex PCR. The sample contains about 70,000 clones, roughly 90% of which appear only once. The sample was peripheral blood. The receptors originated from a man aged 45-60 years with acute or convalescent COVID-19. CDR3s include the opening cysteine and the closing phenylalanine or tryptophan. D genes are given only for firm matches. Clone size is given for some rows only: seen once, a few or many times, or a class if the clone is expanded.

>TRBV3-1/TRBV3-2|NA|TRBJ2-1|NA
CASSQHGGNEQFF
TGTGCCAGCAGCCAACACGGGGGAAATGAGCAGTTCTTC
>TRBV27|NA|TRBJ2-3|NA
CASSPTAPTYTDTQYF
TGTGCCAGCAGTCCCACCGCTCCCACCTACACAGATACGCAGTATTTT
>TRBV6-5|NA|TRBJ1-1|TRBD1
CASRFQDRGLTEAFF
TGTGCCAGCAGATTCCAAGACAGGGGGCTCACTGAAGCTTTCTTT
>TRBV19|NA|TRBJ1-3|NA
CASNLGSSSGNTIYF
TGTGCCAGTAATTTAGGGAGTTCCTCTGGAAACACCATATATTTT
>TRBV18|NA|TRBJ2-5|NA
CASSAGGIQETQYF
TGTGCCAGCTCAGCCGGCGGGATTCAAGAGACCCAGTACTTC
>TRBV27|NA|TRBJ2-5|TRBD2
CASSFPPRLARNCETQYF
TGTGCCAGCAGTTTCCCTCCGAGACTAGCGCGAAATTGTGAGACCCAGTACTTC
>TRBV10-2|NA|TRBJ2-5|TRBD2
CASSDGGLAGVSETQYF
TGCGCCAGCAGTGACGGCGGACTAGCGGGAGTGAGTGAGACCCAGTACTTC
>TRBV10-3|once|TRBJ1-2|NA
CAIGGSGDLRGYTF
TGTGCCATAGGGGGATCAGGCGACTTGAGGGGCTACACCTTC
>TRBV28|NA|TRBJ2-3|NA
CASSFLETSTDTQYF
TGTGCCAGCAGTTTCCTGGAGACTAGCACAGATACGCAGTATTTT
>TRBV2|NA|TRBJ1-3|TRBD1
CASREDRFSGNTIYF
TGTGCCAGCAGGGAGGACAGGTTCTCTGGAAACACCATATATTTT
>TRBV27|NA|TRBJ2-1|TRBD2
CASSLLAGEYNEQFF
TGTGCCAGCAGTTTGCTAGCGGGAGAATACAATGAGCAGTTCTTC
>TRBV7-8|NA|TRBJ1-2|NA
CASSLTGKGYGYTF
TGTGCCAGCAGCTTAACAGGGAAGGGGTATGGCTACACCTTC
>TRBV5-4|NA|TRBJ1-2|TRBD1
CASSLVGQNYGYTF
TGTGCCAGCAGCTTAGTGGGACAGAACTATGGCTACACCTTC
>TRBV6-5|NA|TRBJ2-7|TRBD1
CASRSGQLTFYF
TGTGCCAGCAGGTCGGGACAGTTGACGTTCTACTTC
>TRBV3-1/TRBV3-2|NA|TRBJ2-7|TRBD2
CASSQGLAGDEQYF
TGTGCCAGCAGCCAAGGGCTAGCGGGCGACGAGCAGTACTTC
>TRBV4-3|NA|TRBJ1-5|NA
CASSQDILGAGGQPQHF
TGCGCCAGCAGCCAAGATATATTAGGCGCGGGGGGCCAGCCCCAGCATTTT
>TRBV11-2|NA|TRBJ1-3|NA
CASSLDSGPTIYF
TGTGCCAGCAGCTTAGATTCAGGGCCCACCATATATTTT
>TRBV14|NA|TRBJ1-1|TRBD1
CASSPQQGAIMNTEAFF
TGTGCCAGCAGCCCCCAACAGGGGGCCATTATGAACACTGAAGCTTTCTTT
>TRBV6-5|NA|TRBJ2-1|TRBD1
CASRTGGYNEQFF
TGTGCCAGCAGGACAGGGGGGTACAATGAGCAGTTCTTC
>TRBV5-1|NA|TRBJ1-6|NA
CASSFGGNSPLHF
TGCGCCAGCAGCTTCGGCGGTAATTCACCCCTCCACTTT
>TRBV28|NA|TRBJ1-2|NA
CASSLSPGNPYGYTF
TGTGCCAGCAGTTTATCCCCCGGTAATCCCTATGGCTACACCTTC
>TRBV7-9|NA|TRBJ2-7|NA
CASSWGPPGKYYEQYF
TGTGCCAGCAGCTGGGGTCCGCCGGGAAAGTACTACGAGCAGTACTTC
>TRBV2|NA|TRBJ1-5|NA
CASSDRVGNQPQHF
TGTGCCAGCAGTGACCGGGTGGGCAATCAGCCCCAGCATTTT
>TRBV24-1|NA|TRBJ2-2|NA
CPEETNTGELFF
TGCCCCGAGGAAACGAACACCGGGGAGCTGTTTTTT
>TRBV6-5|NA|TRBJ1-3|TRBD1
CASSTGGSGNTIYF
TGTGCCAGCAGTACAGGGGGAAGTGGAAACACCATATATTTT
>TRBV13|NA|TRBJ1-1|NA
CASSPRQQMNTEAFF
TGTGCCAGCAGCCCAAGACAGCAGATGAACACTGAAGCTTTCTTT
>TRBV11-2|NA|TRBJ2-5|NA
CASSLVYRVQETQYF
TGTGCCAGCAGCTTAGTTTACAGGGTACAAGAGACCCAGTACTTC
>TRBV7-9|NA|TRBJ2-5|NA
CASSFFFTGGETQYF
TGTGCCAGCAGCTTCTTTTTTACCGGGGGAGAGACCCAGTACTTC
>TRBV6-5|NA|TRBJ1-1|NA
CASSPTPGTEAFF
TGTGCCAGCAGTCCAACTCCAGGTACTGAAGCTTTCTTT
>TRBV7-2|NA|TRBJ2-7|TRBD2
CASSPTSGRSYEQYF
TGTGCCAGCAGCCCGACTAGCGGGAGGTCCTACGAGCAGTACTTC
>TRBV12-3/TRBV12-4|NA|TRBJ2-7|NA
CASSRRGSYEQYF
TGTGCCAGCAGTCGCAGGGGTTCCTACGAGCAGTACTTC
>TRBV6-1|NA|TRBJ1-2|TRBD1
CASSEARQGGRYGYTF
TGTGCCAGCAGTGAAGCAAGACAGGGAGGAAGGTATGGCTACACCTTC
>TRBV5-1|NA|TRBJ1-2|TRBD1
CASSSGQSSNYGYTF
TGCGCCAGCAGCTCGGGACAGTCGTCTAACTATGGCTACACCTTC
>TRBV27|NA|TRBJ2-5|TRBD1
CARGGTGGPETQYF
TGTGCCAGAGGAGGGACAGGGGGCCCAGAGACCCAGTACTTC
>TRBV6-6|few|TRBJ1-5|NA
CASTSSGSNQPQHF
TGTGCCAGCACCTCCTCGGGGAGCAATCAGCCCCAGCATTTT
>TRBV5-4|NA|TRBJ1-1|TRBD1
CASSLGPGGNTEAFF
TGTGCCAGCAGCTTGGGTCCAGGGGGGAACACTGAAGCTTTCTTT
>TRBV27|NA|TRBJ1-4|TRBD1
CASTGQGTNEKLFF
TGTGCCAGCACCGGACAGGGGACTAATGAAAAACTGTTTTTT
>TRBV7-9|NA|TRBJ2-5|NA
CASSPVGRQETQYF
TGTGCCAGCAGCCCAGTAGGGAGGCAAGAGACCCAGTACTTC
>TRBV7-2|NA|TRBJ1-4|NA
CASTQFGHTNEKLFF
TGTGCCAGCACCCAGTTTGGACACACTAATGAAAAACTGTTTTTT
>TRBV6-5|NA|TRBJ1-4|TRBD1
CASRTGTGFGKLFF
TGTGCCAGCAGGACTGGGACAGGATTTGGAAAACTGTTTTTT
>TRBV28|NA|TRBJ1-2|NA
CATEIPAGYTF
TGTGCCACCGAGATTCCCGCTGGCTACACCTTC
>TRBV29-1|once|TRBJ1-1|NA
CSVWTVGNTEAFF
TGCAGCGTATGGACAGTGGGTAACACTGAAGCTTTCTTT
>TRBV10-3|NA|TRBJ1-2|NA
CAISEGQANYGYTF
TGTGCCATCAGTGAGGGCCAGGCCAACTATGGCTACACCTTC
>TRBV27|NA|TRBJ2-5|TRBD2
CASSLRRWAGVGETQYF
TGTGCCAGCAGTTTAAGGAGATGGGCGGGAGTTGGGGAGACCCAGTACTTC
>TRBV7-9|NA|TRBJ1-1|TRBD1
CASSMTGNVSEAFF
TGTGCCAGCAGTATGACAGGGAATGTGTCTGAAGCTTTCTTT